These 7 T cell receptor beta chains were all obtained from the same sample, sequenced in a study of breast tumors, draining lymph nodes, adjacent tissues. Each CDR3 protein gets one entry after TCRdb re-called the multiplex PCR reads with MiXCR. The sample has some 130,000 distinct CDR3 sequences, about 20% seen once; the top ten hold more than 2.5%. Axillary draining lymph nodes of breast cancer patients supplied the node samples. The sample consisted of axillary lymph node tissue. These TCRs come from a female donor with breast cancer. Some clones in this sample may be carry-over from other donors' samples.

This clonotype was found once. Given a much more abundant clone one base away, this may be a read error. The chain recombines TRBV6-2 or TRBV6-3 with TRBJ2-1, with 14 nucleotides matching TRBD2. The CDR3 totals 16 residues. The V gene's germline CDR1 is MNHEY and CDR2 SVGEGT. V shed 4 bases, J shed 9 bases, and the junction held 8 bases outside the gene matches. CDR3 nucleotides: TGTGCCAGCAGTTGCTGGGGGACTAGCGGGAGTGGTGAGCAGTTCTTC. It codes for CASSCWGTSGSGEQFF.

This clonotype was seen at least ten times. The chain employs TRBV11-3 and TRBJ2-7, with D perhaps matching TRBD1 (5 bases). Germline V lookup: CDR1 SGHNT, CDR2 YENEEA. Trimming removed 1 base from V and 0 bases from J, with 16 bases in between. The CDR3 totals 17 residues. For the CDR3, the DNA is TGTGCCAGCAGCTTAGGATCTGTGGGGCGCGGCTCCTACGAGCAGTACTTC. As protein: CASSLGSVGRGSYEQYF.

This clonotype was counted at least ten times. The gene calls are TRBV10-3 and TRBJ2-1; TRBD2 matches 8 bases. This CDR3 spans 12 amino acids. Trimming took 10 bases from V and 6 from J; bases not matched to a gene: 5. Germline V CDR1 and CDR2: ENHRY, SYGVKD. CDR3 residues: CATGTSINEQFF. The DNA of the CDR3 is TGTGCCACCGGGACTAGTATCAATGAGCAGTTCTTC.

The table lists this clonotype with many counts. This chain connects TRBV6-2 or TRBV6-3 to TRBJ2-7; no clear D gene. The V and J ends lost 3 bases and 6 bases respectively, with 9 bases between them. Germline V gene lookup returns CDR1 MNHEY and CDR2 SVGEGT. The CDR3 contains 12 residues. In nucleotides, the CDR3 is TGTGCCAGCAGTTATATCGGTGGCGAGCAGTACTTC. Its translation is CASSYIGGEQYF.

To note about this clonotype: This clone may be a read error of a much larger clone one base away. V and J are TRBV19 and TRBJ2-1; 10 bases line up with TRBD2. The CDR3 is 16 amino acids. Trimming took 7 bases from V and 2 from J; bases not matched to a gene: 8. The V gene's germline CDR1 is LNHDA and CDR2 SQIVND (reference sequence). In nucleotides, the CDR3 is TGTGCCAGTACCCTCCGGAGCGGGAGGGCCTACAATGAGCAGTTCTTC. Translation: CASTLRSGRAYNEQFF.

On this clonotype: One base away lies a much larger clone, so this may be a sequencing read error. The V call is TRBV11-3, the J call TRBJ2-1; 7 bases are shared with TRBD2. The CDR3 is made up of 15 amino acids. V dropped 5 bases and J dropped 9; count of bases not matched to a gene: 13. Germline V gene data show CDR1 as SGHNT and CDR2 as YENEEA. CDR3 loop: CASSPRTGGSAEQFF. CDR3 nucleotides: TGTGCCAGCAGCCCACGGACTGGCGGGAGTGCTGAGCAGTTCTTC.

This clonotype has ten or more counts. The V call is TRBV7-8, the J call TRBJ2-1; tentatively, D is TRBD2 (5 bases). V lost 6 bases and J lost 0, with 9 bases in between. The germline V gene encodes CDR1 SGHVS and CDR2 FQNEAQ. The CDR3 runs 14 residues. The CDR3 loop reads CASRKGDSYNEQFF. The CDR3 DNA follows: TGTGCCAGCAGGAAGGGAGACTCCTACAATGAGCAGTTCTTC. Looking up the rest from reference TRBV7-8 and TRBJ2-1 gives the full variable domain: GAGVSQSPRYKVAKRGQDVALRCDPISGHVSLFWYQQALGQGPEFLTYFQNEAQLDKSGLPSDRFFAERPEGSVSTLKIQRTQQEDSAVYLCASRKGDSYNEQFFGPGTRLTVL.